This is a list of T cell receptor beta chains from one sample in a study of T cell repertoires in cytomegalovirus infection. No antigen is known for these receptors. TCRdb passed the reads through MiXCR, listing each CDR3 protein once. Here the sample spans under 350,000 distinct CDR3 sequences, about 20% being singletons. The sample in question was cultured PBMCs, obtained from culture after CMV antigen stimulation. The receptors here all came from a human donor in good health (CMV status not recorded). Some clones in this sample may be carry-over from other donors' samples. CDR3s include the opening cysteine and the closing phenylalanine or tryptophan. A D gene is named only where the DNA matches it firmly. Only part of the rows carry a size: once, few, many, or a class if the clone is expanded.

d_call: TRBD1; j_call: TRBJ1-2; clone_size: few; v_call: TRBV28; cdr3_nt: TGTGCCAGCAGTAAACAGGGGAACTATGGCTACACCTTC; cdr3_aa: CASSKQGNYGYTF
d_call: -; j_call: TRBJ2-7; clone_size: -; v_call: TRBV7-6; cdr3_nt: TGTGCCAGCAGCCCCTCCCGGCTAGCGCCCTGGGGGCAGTACTTC; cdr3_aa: CASSPSRLAPWGQYF
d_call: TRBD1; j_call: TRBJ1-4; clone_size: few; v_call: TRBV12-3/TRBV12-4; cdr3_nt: TGTGCCAGCACTCCGGGACAGGGCGCGGAGAAACTGTTTTTT; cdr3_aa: CASTPGQGAEKLFF
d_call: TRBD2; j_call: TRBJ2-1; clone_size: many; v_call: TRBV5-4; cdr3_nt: TGTGCCAGCAGCGCGGGAGGTCCGAGCTCCTACAATGAGCAGTTCTTC; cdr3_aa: CASSAGGPSSYNEQFF
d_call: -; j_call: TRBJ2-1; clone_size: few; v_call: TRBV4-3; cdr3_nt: TGCGCCAGCAGCCAAGACTTCATCAATTCCAATGAGCAGTTCTTC; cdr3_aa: CASSQDFINSNEQFF
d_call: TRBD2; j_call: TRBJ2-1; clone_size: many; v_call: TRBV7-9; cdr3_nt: TGTGCCAGCAGCCCCGGGTCCCAGACAGGGACTAGCGGGAGGCCGGGGGTTGAGCAGTTCTTC; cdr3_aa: CASSPGSQTGTSGRPGVEQFF
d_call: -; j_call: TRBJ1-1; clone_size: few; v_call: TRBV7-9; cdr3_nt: TGTGCCAGCAGCCCCCCTAACTTCCGGGGTAGTTTGGGCACTGAAGCTTTCTTT; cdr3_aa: CASSPPNFRGSLGTEAFF
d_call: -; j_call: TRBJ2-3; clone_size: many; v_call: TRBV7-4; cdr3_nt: TGTGCCAGCAGCTTGCGGTACGGTACGGAGCCAGATACGCAGTATTTT; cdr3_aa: CASSLRYGTEPDTQYF
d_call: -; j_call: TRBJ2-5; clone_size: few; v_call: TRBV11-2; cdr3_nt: TGTGCCAGCAGCTGGCGGGGAGAAGAGACCCAGTACTTC; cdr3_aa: CASSWRGEETQYF
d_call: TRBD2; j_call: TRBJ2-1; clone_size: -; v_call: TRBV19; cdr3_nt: TGTGCCAGTAGTATTCGCGGGACTAGTGATGAGCAGTTCTTC; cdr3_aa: CASSIRGTSDEQFF
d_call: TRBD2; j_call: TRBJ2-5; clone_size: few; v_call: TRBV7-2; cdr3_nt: TGTGCCAGCAGCTTACTAGCGGGAAACGAAGAGACCCAGTACTTC; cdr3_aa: CASSLLAGNEETQYF
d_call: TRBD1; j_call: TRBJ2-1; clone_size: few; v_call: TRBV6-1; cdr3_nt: TGTGCCAGCAGTTATGGGACAGGGGCCTACAATGAGCAGTTCTTC; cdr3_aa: CASSYGTGAYNEQFF
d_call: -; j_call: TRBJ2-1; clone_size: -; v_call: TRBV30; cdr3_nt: TGTGCCTGGACAGAGACTAGCTCCTACAATGAGCAGTTCTTC; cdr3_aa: CAWTETSSYNEQFF
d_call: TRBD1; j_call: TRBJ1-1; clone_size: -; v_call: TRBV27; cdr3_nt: TGTGCCAGCATAGGGACAGGGATAGGGAACACTGAAGCTTTCTTT; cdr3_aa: CASIGTGIGNTEAFF
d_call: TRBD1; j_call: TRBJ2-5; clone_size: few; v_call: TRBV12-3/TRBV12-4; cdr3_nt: TGTGCCAGTACACAGGGGGTCCAAGAGACCCAGTACTTC; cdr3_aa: CASTQGVQETQYF
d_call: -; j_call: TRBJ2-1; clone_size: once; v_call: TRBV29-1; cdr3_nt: TGCAGCGCTCCCTTGACCCTCGGAGGTGAGCAGTTCTTC; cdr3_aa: CSAPLTLGGEQFF
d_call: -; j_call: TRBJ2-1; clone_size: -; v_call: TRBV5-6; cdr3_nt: TGTGCCAGCAGCTTGGCCAAAGCGGGTTTAGGGGGGGATGAGCAGTTCTTC; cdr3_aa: CASSLAKAGLGGDEQFF
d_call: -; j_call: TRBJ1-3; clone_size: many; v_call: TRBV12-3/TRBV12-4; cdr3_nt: TGTGCCAGCCGGGTTAATTCTGGAAACACCATATATTTT; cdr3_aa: CASRVNSGNTIYF
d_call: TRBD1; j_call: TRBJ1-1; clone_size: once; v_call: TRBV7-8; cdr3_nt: TGTGCCAGCAGGGTCATCGACAGGGGGAACACTGAAGCTTTCTTT; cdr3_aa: CASRVIDRGNTEAFF
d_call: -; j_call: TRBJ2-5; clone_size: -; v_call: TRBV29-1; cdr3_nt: TGCAGCGTTGATAAGGGGCAGATGGGAGAGACCCAGTACTTC; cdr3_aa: CSVDKGQMGETQYF
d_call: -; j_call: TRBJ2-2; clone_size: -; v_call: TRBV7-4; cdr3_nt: TGTGCCAGCAGCTTTCTCGGGGGGGAGCTGTTTTTT; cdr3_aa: CASSFLGGELFF
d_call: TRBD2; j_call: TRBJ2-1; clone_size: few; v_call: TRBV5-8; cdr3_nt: TGTGCCAGCAGCCCGATAGCGGGAAATGAGCAGTTCTTC; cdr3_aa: CASSPIAGNEQFF
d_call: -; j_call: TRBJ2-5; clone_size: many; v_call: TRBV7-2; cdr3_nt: TGTGCCAGCAGCTTTCGAAGCGGTCAAGAGACCCAGTACTTC; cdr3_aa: CASSFRSGQETQYF
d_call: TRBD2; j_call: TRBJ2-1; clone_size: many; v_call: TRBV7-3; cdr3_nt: TGTGCCAGCAGCTTAAGGACTAGCGGGAGGAGCTCCTACAATGAGCAGTTCTTC; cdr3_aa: CASSLRTSGRSSYNEQFF
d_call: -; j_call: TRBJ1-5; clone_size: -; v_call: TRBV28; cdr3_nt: TGTGCCAGCAGGTCGCAGGGTGGACAGCCCCAGCATTTT; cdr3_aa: CASRSQGGQPQHF
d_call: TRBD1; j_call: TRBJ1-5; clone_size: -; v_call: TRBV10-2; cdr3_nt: TGCGCCAGCAGACCCGGGACAGGGGGCGTCAATCAGCCCCAGCATTTT; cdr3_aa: CASRPGTGGVNQPQHF
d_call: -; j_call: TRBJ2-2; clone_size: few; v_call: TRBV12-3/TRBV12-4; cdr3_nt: TGTGCCAGCAGTGCAGTCAGATACACCGGGGAGCTGTTTTTT; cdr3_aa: CASSAVRYTGELFF
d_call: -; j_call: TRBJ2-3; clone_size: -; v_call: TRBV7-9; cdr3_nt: TGTGCCAGCAGCCGAGATACGCAGTATTTT; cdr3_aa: CASSRDTQYF
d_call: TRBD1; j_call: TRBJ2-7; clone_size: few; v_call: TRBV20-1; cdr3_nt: TGCAGTGCTAGGACAGGGTCCAGGGAGCAGTACTTC; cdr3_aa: CSARTGSREQYF
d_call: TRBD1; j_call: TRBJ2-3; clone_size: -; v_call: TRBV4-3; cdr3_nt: TGCGCCAGCAGCCAAGAGTTTTCGGGACAGGGGCAGATAGATACGCAGTATTTT; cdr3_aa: CASSQEFSGQGQIDTQYF
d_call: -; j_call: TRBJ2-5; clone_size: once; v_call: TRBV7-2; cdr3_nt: TGTGCCAGCAGCCTGAACTCACGGGAGACCCAGTACTTC; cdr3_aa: CASSLNSRETQYF
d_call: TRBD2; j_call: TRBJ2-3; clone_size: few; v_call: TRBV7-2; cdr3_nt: TGTGCCAGCAGCCCCTGGTTAGCGGGAGGTCCAGATACGCAGTATTTT; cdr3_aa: CASSPWLAGGPDTQYF
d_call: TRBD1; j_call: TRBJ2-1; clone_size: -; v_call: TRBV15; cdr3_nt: TGTGCCACCAGCAGAGTGGGACAGACAATGGAGCAGTTCTTC; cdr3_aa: CATSRVGQTMEQFF
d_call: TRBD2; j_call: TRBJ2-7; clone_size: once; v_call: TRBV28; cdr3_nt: TGTGCCAGCAGTCCCCGGGTGGGTAGCGGGACCTACGAGCAGTACTTC; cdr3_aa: CASSPRVGSGTYEQYF
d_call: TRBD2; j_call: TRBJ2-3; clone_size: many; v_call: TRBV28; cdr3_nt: TGTGCCAGCAGCGGATCGTCTAGCGGGAAAGCAGATACGCAGTATTTT; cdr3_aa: CASSGSSSGKADTQYF
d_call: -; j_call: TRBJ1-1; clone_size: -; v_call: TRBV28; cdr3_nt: TGTGCCAGCAGTCCGTGGAGACGTGGTGAAGCTTTCTTT; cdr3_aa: CASSPWRRGEAFF
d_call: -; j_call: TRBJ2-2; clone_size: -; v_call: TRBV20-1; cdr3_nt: TGCAGTGCTCCGGAAGGCGGGGAGCTGTTTTTT; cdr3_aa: CSAPEGGELFF
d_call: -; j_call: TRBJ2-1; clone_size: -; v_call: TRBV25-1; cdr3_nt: TGTGCCAGCAGCCCTCCCCAGGGCCCAACCTCGAATGAGCAGTTCTTC; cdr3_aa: CASSPPQGPTSNEQFF
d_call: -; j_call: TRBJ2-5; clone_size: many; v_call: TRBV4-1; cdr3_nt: TGCGCCAGCAGCCAAGATTGGACTTTACAAGAGACCCAGTACTTC; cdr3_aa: CASSQDWTLQETQYF
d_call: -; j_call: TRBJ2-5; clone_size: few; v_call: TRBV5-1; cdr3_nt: TGCGCCAGCAGCACCCCCTCGGGGCGGGGAGAGACCCAGTACTTC; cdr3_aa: CASSTPSGRGETQYF
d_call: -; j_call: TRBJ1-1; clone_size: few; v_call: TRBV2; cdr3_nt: TGTGCCAGCACGGTACGGGACACTGAAGCTTTCTTT; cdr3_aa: CASTVRDTEAFF
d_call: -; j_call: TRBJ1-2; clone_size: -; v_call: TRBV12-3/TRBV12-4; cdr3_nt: TGTGCCAGCAGAGCAGAGGGTTTCAACTATGGCTACACCTTC; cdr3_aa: CASRAEGFNYGYTF
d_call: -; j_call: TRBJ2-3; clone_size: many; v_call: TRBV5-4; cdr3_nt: TGTGCCAGCAGCTTGGAGAGAGGAGATACGCAGTATTTT; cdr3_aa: CASSLERGDTQYF
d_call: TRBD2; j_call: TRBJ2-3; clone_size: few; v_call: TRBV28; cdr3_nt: TGTGCCAGCACCGGGCGGGAGGGCGCAGATACGCAGTATTTT; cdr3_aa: CASTGREGADTQYF
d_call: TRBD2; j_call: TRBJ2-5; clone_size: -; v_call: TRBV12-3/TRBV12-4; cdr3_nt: TGTGCCAGCAGGGTAGAGGGCGGGAGTCGAGAGACCCAGTACTTC; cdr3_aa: CASRVEGGSRETQYF
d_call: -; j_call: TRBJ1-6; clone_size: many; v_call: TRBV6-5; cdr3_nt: TGTGCCAGCAGTTACTTGGGAGTCGGGAATTCACCCCTCCACTTT; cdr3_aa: CASSYLGVGNSPLHF
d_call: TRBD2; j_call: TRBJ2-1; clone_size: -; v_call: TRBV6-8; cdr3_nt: TGTGCCAGCAGTTACTATGTCGGGAGGGCCCGAAATGAGCAGTTCTTC; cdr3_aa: CASSYYVGRARNEQFF
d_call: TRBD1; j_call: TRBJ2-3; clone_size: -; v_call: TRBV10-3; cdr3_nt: TGTGCCATCAACGGACAGGGGGCAGATACGCAGTATTTT; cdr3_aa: CAINGQGADTQYF
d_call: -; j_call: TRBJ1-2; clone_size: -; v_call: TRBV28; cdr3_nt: TGTGCCAGCAGTTTTGGGCAGGGGAGTCGTGGCTACACCTTC; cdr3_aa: CASSFGQGSRGYTF
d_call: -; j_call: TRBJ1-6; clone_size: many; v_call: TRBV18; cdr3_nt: TGTGCCAGCTCACCCGTAGGGCCGCCGAGAGGTTCACCCCTCCACTTT; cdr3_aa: CASSPVGPPRGSPLHF
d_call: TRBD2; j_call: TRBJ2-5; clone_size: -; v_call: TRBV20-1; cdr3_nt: TGCAGTGCTAGCCCCCTAGCGGGAGGGGGGGAGACCCAGTACTTC; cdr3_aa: CSASPLAGGGETQYF
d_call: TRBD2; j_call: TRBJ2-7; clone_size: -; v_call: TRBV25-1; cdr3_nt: TGTGCCAGCAGTGGATCGGGACTAGCGGGAGGGCCCTACGAGCAGTACTTC; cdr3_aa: CASSGSGLAGGPYEQYF
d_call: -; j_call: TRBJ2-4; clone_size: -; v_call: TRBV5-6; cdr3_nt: TGTGCCAGCAGCTTGGGGAGAAGAAACATTCAGTACTTC; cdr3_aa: CASSLGRRNIQYF